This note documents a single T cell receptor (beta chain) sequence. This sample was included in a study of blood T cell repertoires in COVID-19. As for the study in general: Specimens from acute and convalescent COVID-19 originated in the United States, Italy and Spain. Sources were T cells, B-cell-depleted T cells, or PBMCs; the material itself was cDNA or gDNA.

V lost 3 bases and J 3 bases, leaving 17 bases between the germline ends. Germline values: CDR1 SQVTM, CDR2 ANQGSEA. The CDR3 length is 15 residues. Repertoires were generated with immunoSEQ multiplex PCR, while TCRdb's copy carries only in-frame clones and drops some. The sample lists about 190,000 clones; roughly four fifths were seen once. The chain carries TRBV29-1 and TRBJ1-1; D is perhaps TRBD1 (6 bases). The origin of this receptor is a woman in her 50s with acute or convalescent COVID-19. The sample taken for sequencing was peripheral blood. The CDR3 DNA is TGCAGCGTTGACGGGGGGACATTTGCCGACACTGAAGCTTTCTTT. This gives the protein CSVDGGTFADTEAFF.